The rows below give T cell receptor beta chains drawn from one sample of a study of T cells in Graves' hyperthyroidism and ophthalmopathy. TCRdb re-called the multiplex PCR reads with MiXCR, one entry per CDR3 protein. The sample includes some 460,000 distinct CDR3 sequences, around a sixth of them seen just once. Material for sequencing was blood. These receptors all stem from a woman aged 18-30 years with Graves' hyperthyroidism. The CDR3 runs from the conserved cysteine through the conserved F or W. D genes are given only for firm matches. Expanded clones get a size class; other rows say once, few or many, or leave the size out.

V	J	size	D	DNA	CDR3
TRBV27	TRBJ2-7	few	TRBD2	TGTGCCAGCAGTGCGTCCGGGACTAGGTCGTACGAGCAGTACTTC	CASSASGTRSYEQYF
TRBV9	TRBJ1-1	few	.	TGTGCCAGCAGCGTAGGGGCGGTGGGGGTCACTGAAGCTTCCTTT	CASSVGAVGVTEASF
TRBV14	TRBJ1-2	.	TRBD1	TGTGCCAGCAGCCAAATGACAGGGATCCGCTACACCTTC	CASSQMTGIRYTF
TRBV4-1	TRBJ1-6	few	.	TGCGCCAGCAGCCGGTCTTGGATGGGATCACCCCTCCACTTT	CASSRSWMGSPLHF
TRBV28	TRBJ2-5	many	.	TGTGCCAGCAGCAGGTGGGCAGAGACCCAGTACTTC	CASSRWAETQYF
TRBV3-1	TRBJ2-5	many	TRBD2	TGTGCCAGCAGCCCGCCCCCGGGGAGGGGTCTAGAGACCCAGTACTTC	CASSPPPGRGLETQYF
TRBV3-1	TRBJ2-2	.	TRBD2	TGTGCCAGCAGCAAGATCCTAGCGGGGGGGGTCGGGGAGCTGTTTTTT	CASSKILAGGVGELFF
TRBV20-1	TRBJ2-7	many	TRBD2	TGCAGTGCCTGTCGGACTAGCGGCCCCTACGAGCAGTACTTC	CSACRTSGPYEQYF
TRBV4-1	TRBJ1-4	few	TRBD1	TGCGCCAGCAGCCAGACCACAGGGGGGGCTAATGAAAAACTGTTTTTT	CASSQTTGGANEKLFF
TRBV24-1	TRBJ2-1	many	.	TGTGCCACCAGTGATTTCGTGGAGGGGACCTACAATGAGCAGTTCTTC	CATSDFVEGTYNEQFF
TRBV20-1	TRBJ2-1	many	TRBD2	TGCAGTGCTGCTCCGGGACTAGCGGGGTACAATGAGCAGTTCTTC	CSAAPGLAGYNEQFF
TRBV6-5	TRBJ2-7	many	.	TGTGCCAGCAGACCCAATGCGGGGGCCACCGAGCAGTACTTC	CASRPNAGATEQYF
TRBV4-2	TRBJ2-5	few	.	TGTGCCAGCAGCCAAGAAACAGGCGCTCGTGGGGAGACCCAGTACTTC	CASSQETGARGETQYF
TRBV11-1	TRBJ2-7	many	.	TGTGCCAGCAGCTTACCACACTCCTACGAGCAGTACTTC	CASSLPHSYEQYF
TRBV13	TRBJ1-5	.	TRBD1	TGTGCCAGCAGCTACGGACAGGGACGGGTAAGGGATCAGCCCCAGCATTTT	CASSYGQGRVRDQPQHF
TRBV3-1	TRBJ1-5	few	.	TGTGCCAGCAGCCAAGATTGGGGGTCGAATCAGCCCCAGCATTTT	CASSQDWGSNQPQHF
TRBV12-3/TRBV12-4	TRBJ2-3	.	.	TGTGCCAGTACAGGACAGCGGGGGCAGTATTTT	CASTGQRGQYF
TRBV27	TRBJ1-6	many	.	TGTGCCAGCAGTTTATCACCCGGGTTCGGTACCTATAATTCACCCCTCCACTTT	CASSLSPGFGTYNSPLHF